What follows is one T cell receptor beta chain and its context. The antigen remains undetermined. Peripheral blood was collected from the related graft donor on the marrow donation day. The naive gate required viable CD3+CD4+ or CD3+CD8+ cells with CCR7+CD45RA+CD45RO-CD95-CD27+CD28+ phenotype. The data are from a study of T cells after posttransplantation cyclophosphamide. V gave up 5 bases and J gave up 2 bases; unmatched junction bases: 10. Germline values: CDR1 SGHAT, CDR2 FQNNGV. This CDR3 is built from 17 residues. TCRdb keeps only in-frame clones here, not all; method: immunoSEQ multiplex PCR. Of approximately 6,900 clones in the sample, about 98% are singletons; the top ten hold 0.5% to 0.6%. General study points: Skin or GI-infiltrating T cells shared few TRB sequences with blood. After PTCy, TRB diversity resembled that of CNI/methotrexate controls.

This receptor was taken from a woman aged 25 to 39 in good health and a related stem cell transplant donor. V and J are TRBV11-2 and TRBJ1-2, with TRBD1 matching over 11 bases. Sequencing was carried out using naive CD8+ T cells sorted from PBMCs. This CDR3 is CASSARTGGPSNYGYTF. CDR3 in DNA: TGTGCCAGCAGCGCCCGGACAGGGGGCCCTTCCAACTATGGCTACACCTTC.